A single T cell receptor (beta chain) is shown here with its context. This sample also contains other DNA sequences that code for the same CDR3. The sample is drawn from a study of cytomegalovirus exposure and HLA in healthy donors. There are 15 residues in the CDR3. Germline V gene sequence: CDR1 MNHNS, CDR2 SASEGT. Trimming left V 5 bases short and J 4 bases short, with 18 bases between. Both 60 Vbeta primers and 13 Jbeta primers went into the PCR. Method: immunoSEQ multiplex PCR; TCRdb's copy keeps in-frame clones and lacks some. The sample has approximately 130,000 clones, approximately 78% seen once.

The sequencing input was PBMCs. The receptor's source is a woman in her forties or fifties in good health and CMV-seropositive. V usage is TRBV6-1 and J usage is TRBJ2-7; weak D call: TRBD1 (6 bases). The CDR3 sequence: CASSPYRQGTYEQYF. CDR3 nucleotides: TGTGCCAGCAGTCCATACCGGCAGGGGACATACGAGCAGTACTTC.